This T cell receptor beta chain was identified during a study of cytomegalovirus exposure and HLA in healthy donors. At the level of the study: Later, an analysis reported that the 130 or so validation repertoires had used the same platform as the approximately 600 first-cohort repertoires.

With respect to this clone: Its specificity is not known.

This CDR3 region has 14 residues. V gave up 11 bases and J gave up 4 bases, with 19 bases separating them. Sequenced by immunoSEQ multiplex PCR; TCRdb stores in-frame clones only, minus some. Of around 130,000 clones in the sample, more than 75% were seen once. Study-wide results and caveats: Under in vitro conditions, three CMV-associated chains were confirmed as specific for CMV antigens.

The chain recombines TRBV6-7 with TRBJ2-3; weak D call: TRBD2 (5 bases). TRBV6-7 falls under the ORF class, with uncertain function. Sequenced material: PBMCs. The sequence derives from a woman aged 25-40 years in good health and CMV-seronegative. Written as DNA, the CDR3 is TGTGCCGGAAAGCCGGGAAGGGCATCAGATACGCAGTATTTT. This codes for CAGKPGRASDTQYF.